Listed here are 29 T cell receptor beta chains from one sample, sequenced in a study of blood T cell repertoires in COVID-19. Clones were sequenced by immunoSEQ multiplex PCR, and TCRdb holds only the in-frame ones, with some missing. Seen here are around 24,000 clones, roughly 79% observed once, and the top ten hold over 13%. Sequencing input: peripheral blood. The origin of the receptors is a man older than 75 with active or convalescent COVID-19.

This clone is medium-sized within its sample. The CDR3 DNA is TGTGCCAGTAGTTCCGGGGATAGCAATCAGCCCCAGCATTTT. As protein: CASSSGDSNQPQHF. The chain couples TRBV19 to TRBJ1-5; D is undetermined. Germline-derived CDR1 and CDR2 are LNHDA and SQIVND (reference sequence). With 5 bases removed from V and 0 bases from J, the gap between germline ends came to 8 bases. CDR3 length: 14 amino acids.

This sequence joins TRBV4-3 and TRBJ2-7, with 7 bases lining up with TRBD2. Per germline, CDR1 LGHNA and CDR2 YSLEER. V gave up 0 bases and J gave up 3 bases; unmatched junction bases: 5. The CDR3 runs to 15 residues. CDR3 DNA sequence: TGCGCCAGCAGCCAAGAAGCCGGGACTATCTACGAGCAGTACTTC. This translates into CASSQEAGTIYEQYF.

This chain joins TRBV28 and TRBJ1-5; 8 bases map to TRBD1. The V gene's germline CDR1 is MDHEN and CDR2 SYDVKM. J gave up 2 bases and V 7 bases, and 13 bases lay outside the gene matches. CDR3 length: 17 amino acids. CDR3 DNA: TGTGCCAGCAAGCGACAGGGGTTATCGCTTGGCAATCAGCCCCAGCATTTT. Translating gives CASKRQGLSLGNQPQHF.

This rearrangement joins TRBV3-1 (or the pseudogene TRBV3-2) to TRBJ1-5; the D is unclear. In germline, CDR1 is LGHDT, CDR2 YNNKEL (reference sequence). V dropped 4 bases and J dropped 4 bases, with 11 bases sitting between them. CDR3 length: 14 amino acids. The CDR3 nucleotides are TGTGCCAGCAGCCCTCGACAAGGAAATCAGCCCCAGCATTTT. It encodes CASSPRQGNQPQHF.

The chain combines TRBV13 with TRBJ1-4, with TRBD1 matching 7 bases. Germline CDR1 is PRHDT and CDR2 is FYEKMQ (reference sequence). This CDR3 contains 14 residues. The trim removed 4 bases at V and 8 bases at J, leaving 7 bases unmatched. The CDR3 coding sequence is TGTGCCAGCAGCTCGACAGGGAAAGACGAAAAACTGTTTTTT. This encodes CASSSTGKDEKLFF.

V usage is TRBV28 and J usage is TRBJ1-5, with 10 bases matching TRBD1. V was pared by 11 bases and J by 4 bases, with 2 bases of the junction left unmatched. CDR1 and CDR2 from the germline V gene are MDHEN and SYDVKM. This CDR3 has 12 amino acids. The CDR3 spells CASGQGNQPQHF. CDR3 nucleotides: TGTGCCTCGGGACAGGGGAATCAGCCCCAGCATTTT.

The chain couples TRBV3-1 (or the pseudogene TRBV3-2) to TRBJ2-2; 7 positions match TRBD1. V dropped 0 bases and J dropped 5; count of bases not matched to a gene: 6. Germline values: CDR1 LGHDT, CDR2 YNNKEL (reference sequence). The CDR3 spans 16 residues. CDR3 sequence (DNA): TGTGCCAGCAGCCAAGATCAAGGGGGCCGAACCGGGGAGCTGTTTTTT. Its translation: CASSQDQGGRTGELFF.

This clone turned up a few times. The V call is TRBV10-3, the J call TRBJ1-3; D is perhaps TRBD1 (6 bases). With 6 bases removed from V and 3 bases from J, the gap between germline ends came to 18 bases. Germline CDR1 and CDR2: ENHRY and SYGVKD. The CDR3 length is 16 residues. The CDR3 nucleotides read TGTGCCATCAGCAACGGGACACCTAGGAGTGGAAACACCATATATTTT. Amino acid sequence: CAISNGTPRSGNTIYF.

The J gene is TRBJ1-2, the V gene TRBV6-5; TRBD1 is a possible D gene (5 bases). The germline gives CDR1 MNHEY, CDR2 SVGAGI. The CDR3 has 16 amino acids. The ends were cut back, 0 bases at V and 1 base at J, with 12 bases in the middle. The chain's CDR3 is CASSYSTGPYNYGYTF. CDR3 DNA: TGTGCCAGCAGTTACTCTACAGGCCCTTATAACTATGGCTACACCTTC.

This clone was picked up a small number of times. The chain is built from TRBV5-6 and TRBJ1-1, with TRBD1 as a possible D gene (5 bases). This CDR3 contains 16 residues. Germline values: CDR1 SGHDT, CDR2 YYEEEE. Trimming cost V 1 base and J 0 bases, with 13 bases left between them. The CDR3 loop is CASSLRRRVMNTEAFF. CDR3 bases: TGTGCCAGCAGCTTGCGCCGCAGGGTGATGAACACTGAAGCTTTCTTT.

The chain carries TRBV18 and TRBJ1-3, with D unclear. The CDR3 runs 14 residues. CDR1 KGHSH and CDR2 LQKENI come from the germline V gene. V lost 0 bases, J lost 0 bases, and 3 bases lay in between. CDR3 in DNA: TGTGCCAGCTCACCACCGTACTCTGGAAACACCATATATTTT. Its protein product is CASSPPYSGNTIYF. The full variable domain, completed using reference TRBV18 and TRBJ1-3, is NAGVMQNPRHLVRRRGQEARLRCSPMKGHSHVYWYRQLPEEGLKFMVYLQKENIIDESGMPKERFSAEFPKEGPSILRIQQVVRGDSAAYFCASSPPYSGNTIYFGEGSWLTVV.

The rearrangement uses TRBV2 and TRBJ1-5; 10 bases map to TRBD1. Germline trimming cut 7 bases from V and 5 bases from J; bases unmatched to any gene: 5. CDR3 size: 14 residues. CDR1 SNHLY and CDR2 FYNNEI come from the germline V gene. In DNA form, the CDR3 reads TGTGCCAGCAATTACGGGACAGGGGATCAGCCCCAGCATTTT. Encoded protein: CASNYGTGDQPQHF.

The rearrangement links TRBV29-1 to TRBJ1-2, with D possibly TRBD1 on 5 matching bases. The CDR3 has 15 residues. V was pared by 1 base and J by 8 bases, with 20 bases between. Germline loops: CDR1 SQVTM, CDR2 ANQGSEA. The DNA for the CDR3 is TGCAGCGTTGAAGGGTCTCGGGCGAGGGGAGGGGGCTACACCTTC. Translation gives CSVEGSRARGGGYTF.

The chain has TRBV27 and TRBJ1-2; 9 nucleotides agree with TRBD1. The CDR3 consists of 15 residues. V gave up 5 bases and J gave up 1 base; unmatched junction bases: 5. Germline V lookup: CDR1 MNHEY, CDR2 SMNVEV (reference sequence). The CDR3 here is CASSPRTGVNYGYTF. Written as DNA, the CDR3 is TGTGCCAGCAGTCCCAGGACAGGGGTTAACTATGGCTACACCTTC.

This rearrangement joins TRBV5-4 to TRBJ1-3; possible D gene TRBD1, 6 bases. The V end lost 4 bases, the J end lost 4 bases, and 21 bases lay between the germline ends. In germline, CDR1 is SGHNT, CDR2 YYREEE (reference sequence). The length of the CDR3 is 17 residues. CDR3 sequence (DNA): TGTGCCAGCAGCGAGCGGGACAAGGGTGTTTCAGGAAACACCATATATTTT. Amino acid sequence: CASSERDKGVSGNTIYF.

The J gene is TRBJ1-2, the V gene TRBV5-3; D gene ambiguous. TRBV5-3 is recorded as an ORF, its role being uncertain. Trimming left V 2 bases short and J 7 bases short, with 15 bases between. This CDR3 is built from 14 residues. The DNA of the CDR3 is TGTGCCAGAAGCTTCCTTCCGGTGGGGAGTGGCTACACCTTC. This encodes CARSFLPVGSGYTF.

The J gene is TRBJ1-5, the V gene TRBV6-5; D perhaps matches TRBD1 (5 bases). Trimming took off 6 bases at V and 0 bases at J, with 12 bases between the two ends. The germline V gene has CDR1 MNHEY and CDR2 SVGAGI. The CDR3 runs 15 residues. CDR3 nucleotides: TGTGCCAGCAGCCTGGGGCACCCTAGCAATCAGCCCCAGCATTTT. Its protein is CASSLGHPSNQPQHF.

V is TRBV4-2 and J is TRBJ2-7; TRBD2 agrees at 9 bases. The CDR3 loop spans 16 amino acids. CDR1 LGHNA and CDR2 YNFKEQ come from the germline V gene. With V trimmed by 2 bases and J by 2 bases, 7 bases remained unmatched. CDR3 sequence (DNA): TGTGCCAGCAGCCAACATTCCGGGACTAGCACCTACGAGCAGTACTTC. Translated: CASSQHSGTSTYEQYF.

This chain connects TRBV4-1 to TRBJ1-4; no reliable D call. Germline V gene lookup returns CDR1 MGHRA and CDR2 YSYEKL. V lost 0 bases to trimming and J lost 8 bases, with 13 bases between them. This CDR3 comprises 15 residues. CDR3 sequence: CASSQDTTLQEKLFF. The CDR3 DNA reads TGCGCCAGCAGCCAAGACACGACTCTCCAAGAAAAACTGTTTTTT.

V is TRBV20-1 and J is TRBJ1-2; D unresolved. CDR1 is DFQATT, CDR2 SNEGSKA, per germline (reference sequence). V lost 3 bases, J lost 5 bases, and 16 bases lay in between. The CDR3 loop spans 14 amino acids. CDR3 amino acids: CSASSSPLVYGYTF. In DNA form, the CDR3 reads TGCAGTGCTAGTAGTTCCCCTTTAGTATATGGCTACACCTTC.

This chain uses TRBV19 with TRBJ1-6, with a tentative D call TRBD1 (6 bases). V lost 6 bases, J lost 7 bases, and 13 bases lay in between. The CDR3 is 14 amino acids. Germline CDR1 reads LNHDA; CDR2 reads SQIVND (reference sequence). The CDR3 loop reads CASRDSRLNSPLHF. The CDR3, as DNA: TGTGCCAGTAGGGACAGCCGATTAAATTCACCCCTCCACTTT. Full variable domain (outside the CDR3, taken from reference TRBV19 and TRBJ1-6): DGGITQSPKYLFRKEGQNVTLSCEQNLNHDAMYWYRQDPGQGLRLIYYSQIVNDFQKGDIAEGYSVSREKKESFPLTVTSAQKNPTAFYLCASRDSRLNSPLHFGNGTRLTVT.

V usage is TRBV2 and J usage is TRBJ2-1; the match to TRBD2 covers 7 bases. The length of the CDR3 is 15 residues. From germline, CDR1 is SNHLY and CDR2 FYNNEI. J gave up 0 bases and V 6 bases, and 5 bases lay outside the gene matches. The CDR3, as DNA: TGTGCCAGCAGCTCCGGGACTATCTCCTACAATGAGCAGTTCTTC. It codes for CASSSGTISYNEQFF.

CDR3 bases: TGCGCCAGCAGCCAGGAGAAGTGGTCCTATAATTCACCCCTCCACTTT. As protein: CASSQEKWSYNSPLHF. The J gene is TRBJ1-6, the V gene TRBV4-3; D is ambiguous. The germline gives CDR1 LGHNA, CDR2 YSLEER. The length of the CDR3 is 16 residues. V was clipped by 3 bases and J by 1 base, with 10 bases between them.

The chain employs TRBV6-5 and TRBJ2-1; 7 bases are a match to TRBD2. J lost 5 bases, V lost 2 bases, and 9 bases had no gene match. Germline lookup yields CDR1 MNHEY and CDR2 SVGAGI. This CDR3 is 16 amino acids long. CDR3 loop: CASSYDGGRSDNEQFF. The DNA of the CDR3 is TGTGCCAGCAGTTACGACGGCGGGAGATCTGACAATGAGCAGTTCTTC.

V usage is TRBV2 and J usage is TRBJ1-2; 10 bases align to TRBD1. J gave up 7 bases and V 0 bases, and 5 bases lay outside the gene matches. Germline values: CDR1 SNHLY, CDR2 FYNNEI. The CDR3 consists of 15 residues. The CDR3 DNA reads as TGTGCCAGCAGTGAAGCGCCCCGACAGGGGGCTGGCTACACCTTC. It is translated as CASSEAPRQGAGYTF.

This sequence joins TRBV4-2 and TRBJ2-1, with 9 bases aligning to TRBD2. The trim removed 4 bases at V and 7 bases at J, leaving 8 bases unmatched. Germline CDR1 is LGHNA and CDR2 is YNFKEQ. The CDR3 has 15 residues. The CDR3 protein is CASSPEGGGANEQFF. As DNA, the CDR3 is TGTGCCAGCAGCCCAGAAGGCGGGGGGGCTAATGAGCAGTTCTTC.

The V call is TRBV5-6, the J call TRBJ1-4; D not resolved. The length of the CDR3 is 14 residues. V shed 3 bases and J shed 5 bases, with 11 bases lying between them. Germline V gene lookup returns CDR1 SGHDT and CDR2 YYEEEE. The CDR3 DNA follows: TGTGCCAGCAGCTCGAACAGACGAAATGAAAAACTGTTTTTT. It codes for CASSSNRRNEKLFF.

The chain has TRBV7-2 and TRBJ2-7; a possible D gene is TRBD2 (6 bases). The V gene lost 1 base and the J gene lost 3 bases, with 13 bases spanning the gap. From germline, CDR1 is SGHTA and CDR2 FQGNSA. The CDR3 sequence is 15 residues long. The CDR3, as DNA: TGTGCCAGCAGCTTAGGGCGCGGGGACGGCTACGAGCAGTACTTC. Residues: CASSLGRGDGYEQYF.

The chain is built from TRBV6-6 and TRBJ2-3; no reliable D call. CDR1 MNHNY and CDR2 SVGAGI come from the germline V gene (reference sequence). The length of the CDR3 is 12 residues. V was trimmed by 0 bases and J by 6 bases, leaving 4 bases between them. CDR3 sequence: CASSYSEDTQYF. The CDR3 bases are TGTGCCAGCAGTTACTCAGAGGATACGCAGTATTTT.